Sequencing of this T cell receptor (beta chain) was carried out in a study of shared clonotypes between healthy human individuals (dated by TCRdb to about 2020). About the investigation overall: The cohort included three men and two women between 18 and 49 years of age. For each donor, CD4 naive and CD4 memory were each run on three plates, CD8 naive on two plates, and CD8 memory on one plate. Blood TCR repertoires of about 5 healthy adults were deeply sequenced to estimate repertoire size and the extent of clonotype sharing between individuals. Libraries were prepared and TCR repertoires were sequenced by different laboratories using diverse techniques, in order to increase sequencing depth and limit assay-specific biases. Leukapheresis yielded between about 0.9 and 9 billion PBMCs per donor.

There are 17 amino acids in the CDR3, from cysteine to phenylalanine inclusive. The retained sequence is limited to the CDR3, 51 bases, with the frame set at the first base. V loses 2 bases of germline sequence and J loses 3 bases, and the interval between the two ends is 16 bases. Sequences SGHVS (CDR1) and FNYEAQ (CDR2) are obtained from the germline V gene. Using the deep immunoSEQ assay, TCR CDR3 regions were amplified from genomic DNA by multiplex PCR. Genomic DNA extracted from each cell subset was distributed evenly over all wells of several immunoSEQ 96-well plates, and each plate served as one replicate. For sorted subsets, roughly 200 ng of genomic DNA, equivalent to about 30,000 T cell genomes, went into each replicate PCR. Purified libraries were measured with a Qubit 3.0 fluorometer, size-checked on a Bioanalyzer 2100, and measured again with the KAPA Library Quantification kit. Every immunoSEQ 96-well plate was sequenced on a separate single-read 150-cycle Illumina NextSeq 550 flow cell. As for how the authors treated the data: Because the immunoSEQ output included only junctional sequences and no quality scores, the filtering could not be the same as the filtering used for full-length reads. To assign V/J genes and CDR3, sequences were annotated using PyIR, a Python wrapper for IgBLAST v1.9, with IMGT germline references. Reads were removed for weak V/J assignments (E-value above 1e-6), missing CDR3, stop codons, out-of-frame junctions, or ambiguous translated residues. V3J clonotypes were defined as sequences sharing the same inferred V gene, J gene, and CDR3 amino acid sequence. The percentage overlap between two repertoires was calculated by dividing the number of shared unique clonotypes by the size of the smaller repertoire. Repertoire richness was assessed with RTK rarefaction, the Chao1 estimator, and Recon v2.1 estimates of unobserved clonotypes. OLGA was used to compute generation probabilities for all TCRbeta clonotypes that the gDNA method yielded from a handful of donors. TCRdb stores this immuneACCESS table with in-frame sequences only. Part of the clones is absent; in the studies checked, under half of the shortfall reflects unresolved V genes, and no reason is known for the rest. The DNA gave D and trimming, while V, J and clone size come from that table. Recorded for this sample are about 330,000 clones; around nine tenths of them occurred a single time. The top ten clonotypes cover roughly 15% of the sample.

Overall study outcomes, separate from this receptor: Higher generation probabilities were observed for clonotypes shared by all four sorted-subset donors than for non-shared clonotypes. Only blood was sampled, and tissue TCR repertoires likely differ from those in blood. Naive subsets generally had larger estimated clonotype richness than memory subsets did. Sharing across a few donors was observed for roughly 5% of naive CD4, 3% to 4% of naive CD8, 2% to 2.5% of memory CD4, and around 0.44% of memory CD8 clonotypes. Even with the large sequencing depth, rarefaction of the sorted-subset datasets indicated that sequencing was incomplete. Pairwise subsampling led to the expectation that sequencing depth would affect the degree of clonotype sharing among donors. The small number of donors limited the genetic and exposure-history diversity represented.

Healthy HIV-negative adults with no recently reported acute infections or vaccinations were included as donors. All donors were Caucasian adults living in Nashville, Tennessee, USA. CD8 memory samples consisted of magnetically selected CD45RO+ cells combined with CCR7-negative CD45RA+ effector memory (TemRA) cells. Blood was obtained by leukapheresis, after which PBMCs were separated by Ficoll-Histopaque density gradient centrifugation and cryopreserved in liquid nitrogen vapor phase. Purity and quantity of every magnetically sorted T cell population were checked by analytical flow cytometry. From each sorted fraction, genomic DNA was isolated and quantified by UV absorbance on a Nanodrop 2000c. This clone was observed at least ten times. The antigen it binds to is not known. Per-base qualities were not stored, and no clone one base away is much larger.

The source of this sequence is a man between 18 and 29 years old in good health. The chain is made from TRBV7-6 and TRBJ2-2; the D segment might be TRBD1 or TRBD2, since each matches 6 bases. The sample comprised memory CD8+ T cells sorted from blood. This specimen's cell subset or site label, interpreted: CD45RO+ cells pooled with CCR7-negative TemRA cells. The nucleotide sequence is given as TGTGCCAGCAGCTTACCAGTCTCGGGGGCCGACACCGGGGAGCTGTTTTTT. This codes for CASSLPVSGADTGELFF.